This TCR beta chain derives from a study of blood T cell repertoires in COVID-19. Across the study: Samples representing acute and convalescent COVID-19 were sourced from the United States, Italy and Spain. The analysed material was cDNA or gDNA that came from T cells, B-cell-depleted T cells, or PBMCs.

In germline, CDR1 is SGDLS, CDR2 YYNGEE. Trimming shortened V by 1 base and J by 4 bases, and 6 bases separated the two germline ends. The CDR3 loop spans 13 amino acids. Original processing methods: Using reference gene primer amplification, nucleated cell counts were estimated. The repertoire was sequenced with immunoSEQ multiplex PCR; TCRdb's copy has only in-frame clones and lacks some. V, J and clone size are taken as reported in that table, and D and trimming were inferred from the DNA itself. The sample lists about 490,000 clones; 75% to 90% were seen once. The sequenced material came from peripheral blood. This clonotype was sampled from a human donor in a cohort sampled during active COVID-19. The chain combines TRBV9 with TRBJ1-5; D call uncertain. The CDR3 DNA follows: TGTGCCAGCAGCGTATCGGGGAATCAGCCCCAGCATTTT. This encodes CASSVSGNQPQHF.